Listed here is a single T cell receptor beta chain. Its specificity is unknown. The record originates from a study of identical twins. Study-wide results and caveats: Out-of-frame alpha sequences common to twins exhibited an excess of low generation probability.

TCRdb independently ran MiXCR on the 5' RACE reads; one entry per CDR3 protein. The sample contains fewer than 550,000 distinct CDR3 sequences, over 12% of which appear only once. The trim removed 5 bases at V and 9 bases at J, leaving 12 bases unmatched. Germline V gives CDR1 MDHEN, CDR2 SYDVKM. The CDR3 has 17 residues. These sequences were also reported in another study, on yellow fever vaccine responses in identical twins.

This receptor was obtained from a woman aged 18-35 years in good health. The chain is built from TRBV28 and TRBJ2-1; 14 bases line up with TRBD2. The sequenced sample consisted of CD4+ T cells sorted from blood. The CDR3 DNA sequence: TGTGCCAGCAGTAGAGAAACCGGGACTAGCGGGGGCGGTGAGCAGTTCTTC. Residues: CASSRETGTSGGGEQFF.